This entry describes one T cell receptor (beta chain). Naivety among CD8 cells was defined by CD45RO negativity and positive CCR7 selection, thereby excluding terminally differentiated effector memory CD45RA+ cells. This sample stems from a study of shared clonotypes between healthy human individuals. Original processing methods: Junction-only immunoSEQ sequences carried no quality scores, so filtering differed. Repertoires were generated with immunoSEQ multiplex PCR, while TCRdb's copy carries only in-frame clones and drops some. D and trimming come from the DNA, and the V and J calls and clone size come from that table. The table records just over 2,000,000 clones, about 95% of them present only once. There are 15 residues in the CDR3. Germline CDR1 and CDR2: SGHRS and YFSETQ. With V trimmed by 2 bases and J by 3 bases, 7 bases remained unmatched.

The receptor was derived from a man aged 18 to 30 in good health. Sequencing input: naive CD8+ T cells sorted from blood. The V gene is TRBV5-1, the J gene TRBJ1-1; 7 bases line up with TRBD1. CDR3 bases: TGCGCCAGCAGCTTAACCGGGACAGTCGACACTGAAGCTTTCTTT. Protein: CASSLTGTVDTEAFF.